This T cell receptor beta chain was recovered during a study of T cell responses to AZD1222 COVID-19 vaccine. The V end was cut by 4 bases, the J end by 1 base, with 14 bases between. The CDR3 covers 15 residues. CDR1 and CDR2 (germline): SGHRS, YFSETQ. Libraries were prepared by immunoSEQ multiplex PCR; TCRdb keeps only in-frame clonotypes and omits some of them. This sample has about 130,000 clones, with roughly 93% found just once. Regarding this clone: The antigen is undetermined.

Study results and limitations: Donors were chiefly white British, with a greater number of females, and clonal diversity was perhaps underestimated. Repertoire samples came only from after the peak T cell response. The CD4 TCRs associated with vaccination extended across spike and predominated at 160-218 and 743-854.

The chain is built from TRBV5-1 and TRBJ1-1, with D perhaps TRBD1 (5 bases). This sequence was found in an adult in good health. Sample: peripheral blood, taken on day 0 of AZD1222 vaccination. CDR3 loop: CASSALLGGNTEAFF. In DNA, the CDR3 is TGCGCCAGCAGCGCGCTACTCGGGGGGAACACTGAAGCTTTCTTT.